Below, 27 T cell receptor beta chains from the same sample are listed, as sequenced in a study of CD8+ T cells in alopecia areata. The sequencing template was cDNA reverse transcribed from extracted RNA. Only in-frame clones appear in the TCRdb table, and some are missing; sequencing was by immunoSEQ multiplex PCR. The profile shows approximately 280,000 clones, about three fifths of them singletons. The sample's treatment: oral pan-JAK inhibitor, 5-10 mg twice daily. This specimen was CD4+ T cells sorted from blood, taken at week 24, from a patient treated with tofacitinib. The receptors were gathered from a human donor with alopecia areata.

This chain connects TRBV29-1 to TRBJ1-2; D ambiguous. The V and J ends lost 5 bases and 4 bases respectively, with 8 bases between them. The CDR3 is made up of 11 amino acids. Germline-derived CDR1 and CDR2 are SQVTM and ANQGSEA. The CDR3 DNA reads TGCAGCGTTCGAGTCCTCTATGGCTACACCTTC. Translating it yields CSVRVLYGYTF.

The chain recombines TRBV2 with TRBJ1-5; D unclear. Germline assignment: CDR1 SNHLY and CDR2 FYNNEI. This CDR3 is 14 amino acids long. V gave up 6 bases and J gave up 1 base, with 10 bases separating them. The CDR3 DNA is TGTGCCAGCAGACCTGGTTTAAGCAATCAGCCCCAGCATTTT. Its translation: CASRPGLSNQPQHF.

This sequence joins TRBV7-2 and TRBJ2-7; 7 nucleotides align to TRBD1. This CDR3 contains 13 residues. The junction had 7 bases not matched to a gene; V was cut back by 5 bases and J by 6 bases. CDR1 and CDR2 (germline): SGHTA, FQGNSA. The CDR3 region has the DNA TGTGCCAGCAGCCAGGGACAGACCGGCGAGCAGTACTTC. It translates to CASSQGQTGEQYF.

The chain's CDR3 is CASSSGQGRANEKLFF. CDR3 sequence (DNA): TGTGCCAGCAGCTCTGGACAGGGCAGGGCTAATGAAAAACTGTTTTTT. This chain links TRBV5-4 with TRBJ1-4; TRBD1 agrees at 8 bases. This CDR3 is built from 16 residues. The V segment lost 3 bases and the J segment 3 bases; nucleotides outside the gene matches: 7. Germline values: CDR1 SGHNT, CDR2 YYREEE (reference sequence).

CDR3 nucleotides: TGTGCCAGCAGATCCGGGGGGGCGCCTGGAGATACGCAGTATTTT. This gives the protein CASRSGGAPGDTQYF. V is TRBV5-4 and J is TRBJ2-3; 8 nucleotides line up with TRBD2. Germline CDR1 is SGHNT and CDR2 is YYREEE (reference sequence). This CDR3 comprises 15 residues. Unmatched junction bases numbered 10, after V lost 5 bases and J lost 5 bases.

The rearrangement links TRBV6-1 to TRBJ2-1, with 7 nucleotides matching TRBD2. CDR1 is MNHNS, CDR2 SASEGT, per germline. J gave up 0 bases and V 2 bases, and 4 bases lay outside the gene matches. CDR3 length equals 16 residues. CDR3 DNA sequence: TGTGCCAGCAGTGAATTCGGGGGGAGCTCCTACAATGAGCAGTTCTTC. This translates into CASSEFGGSSYNEQFF.

This chain uses TRBV9 with TRBJ2-5, with 8 bases identical to TRBD2. This CDR3 region has 14 residues. Germline lookup yields CDR1 SGDLS and CDR2 YYNGEE. J gave up 5 bases and V 3 bases, and 6 bases lay outside the gene matches. CDR3 bases: TGTGCCAGCAGCGCGCGGACTAGCCGGGAGACCCAGTACTTC. This translates into CASSARTSRETQYF.

This clone has only a few counts. The chain uses TRBV29-1 and TRBJ1-1, with D uncertain. The CDR3 is made up of 13 amino acids. Germline-derived CDR1 and CDR2 are SQVTM and ANQGSEA. V gave up 6 bases and J gave up 0 bases, with 11 bases separating them. The CDR3 region has the DNA TGCAGCGTAGAACGGAAAATGAACACTGAAGCTTTCTTT. Translating gives CSVERKMNTEAFF. The full variable domain, in which reference TRBV29-1 and TRBJ1-1 provide the parts outside the CDR3, is SAVISQKPSRDICQRGTSLTIQCQVDSQVTMMFWYRQQPGQSLTLIATANQGSEATYESGFVIDKFPISRPNLTFSTLTVSNMSPEDSSIYLCSVERKMNTEAFFGQGTRLTVV.

The chain couples TRBV4-2 to TRBJ2-5; 8 bases match TRBD2. With V trimmed by 3 bases and J by 3 bases, 6 bases remained unmatched. Germline CDR1 and CDR2: LGHNA and YNFKEQ. The CDR3 runs 15 residues. CDR3 bases: TGTGCCAGCAGCCAGCCGGGGGGGCGGGAAGAGACCCAGTACTTC. This gives the protein CASSQPGGREETQYF.

About this clone itself: At the DNA level, this CDR3 is encoded by other sequences in the same sample as well. The chain links TRBV2 to TRBJ1-5; D is undetermined. Germline V gene lookup returns CDR1 SNHLY and CDR2 FYNNEI. The CDR3 has 13 residues. V lost 3 bases and J 2 bases, leaving 5 bases between the germline ends. The CDR3 sequence: CASSDRGNQPQHF. CDR3 in DNA: TGTGCCAGCAGTGATCGGGGCAATCAGCCCCAGCATTTT.

The chain recombines TRBV29-1 with TRBJ2-6; D ambiguous. CDR1 and CDR2 (germline): SQVTM, ANQGSEA. The CDR3 has 13 residues. The germline V and J ends were trimmed by 3 bases and 4 bases, with 7 bases remaining between them. The DNA of the CDR3 is TGCAGCGTTGACAGTCCCGGGGCCAACGTCCTGACTTTC. Its protein is CSVDSPGANVLTF.

This CDR3 reads CSVELEAFF. DNA of the CDR3: TGCAGCGTTGAGCTAGAGGCTTTCTTT. The chain joins TRBV29-1 to TRBJ1-1; no reliable D call. V was trimmed by 3 bases and J by 11 bases, leaving 7 bases between them. Germline CDR1 is SQVTM and CDR2 is ANQGSEA. The CDR3 runs to 9 residues.

The rearrangement links TRBV5-1 to TRBJ1-2; no firm D call. Deletions cut 3 bases from V and 4 bases from J, with 10 bases between. The CDR3 spans 13 residues. CDR1 is SGHRS and CDR2 is YFSETQ in the germline V gene. For the CDR3, the DNA is TGCGCCAGCAGCTCGGGTACCTTCTATGGCTACACCTTC. This sequence encodes CASSSGTFYGYTF.

This clone was recorded a few times. The junction differs from germline at one of its ends, possibly a read error. V gene TRBV30 combines with J gene TRBJ1-1; D is perhaps TRBD1 (6 bases). CDR1 GTSNPN and CDR2 SVGIG come from the germline V gene (reference sequence). This CDR3 region has 14 residues. The CDR3: CAWSARGGNTEVFF. The CDR3 DNA is TGTGCCTGGAGTGCCAGGGGTGGGAACACTGAAGTTTTCTTT. Complete variable domain (other parts from reference TRBV30 and TRBJ1-1): SQTIHQWPATLVQPVGSPLSLECTVEGTSNPNLYWYRQAAGRGLQLLFYSVGIGQISSEVPQNLSASRPQDRQFILSSKKLLLSDSGFYLCAWSARGGNTEVFFGQGTRLTVV.

DNA of the CDR3: TGTGCCAGTAGTATAGTTGAAGACAGGGGAGGAGAAGCTTTCTTT. This translates into CASSIVEDRGGEAFF. The chain links TRBV19 to TRBJ1-1; TRBD1 agrees at 8 bases. The CDR3 contains 15 residues. J lost 8 bases, V lost 1 base, and 9 bases had no gene match. In germline, CDR1 is LNHDA, CDR2 SQIVND (reference sequence).

The V call is TRBV7-2, the J call TRBJ2-7, with 9 bases identical to TRBD1. The V gene's germline CDR1 is SGHTA and CDR2 FQGNSA. The CDR3 runs 14 residues. V gave up 4 bases and J gave up 0 bases; unmatched junction bases: 1. The CDR3 DNA follows: TGTGCCAGCAGCTCGGGACAGGGCTCCTACGAGCAGTACTTC. Translated, it gives CASSSGQGSYEQYF.

The chain's CDR3 is CASSLISGFSSYNEQFF. CDR3 DNA sequence: TGTGCCAGCAGCTTAATCTCCGGATTCAGCTCCTACAATGAGCAGTTCTTC. The rearrangement links TRBV7-8 to TRBJ2-1; no firm D call. Germline V gene sequence: CDR1 SGHVS, CDR2 FQNEAQ. Between the trimmed V and J ends, which lost 2 bases and 0 bases, there was a span of 14 bases. The CDR3 contains 17 residues.

The genes are TRBV27 and TRBJ2-5; 10 positions agree with TRBD2. The CDR3 is 15 amino acids. J lost 6 bases, V lost 5 bases, and 9 bases had no gene match. CDR1 is MNHEY and CDR2 is SMNVEV in the germline V gene (reference sequence). This CDR3 is CASSTPSGGGKTQYF. The CDR3 DNA reads TGTGCCAGCAGTACACCTAGCGGGGGTGGGAAGACCCAGTACTTC.

V is TRBV7-6 and J is TRBJ2-7; 7 nucleotides align to TRBD2. Losses at the gene ends were 3 bases for V and 2 bases for J; bases not matched to a gene: 4. CDR1 and CDR2 from the germline V gene are SGHVS and FNYEAQ. This CDR3 is built from 14 residues. CDR3 sequence: CASSFSGYAYEQYF. CDR3 DNA sequence: TGTGCCAGCAGCTTTAGCGGGTACGCCTACGAGCAGTACTTC.

This clone came up a few times. This chain connects TRBV7-2 to TRBJ2-3; D perhaps matches TRBD2 (6 bases). There are 14 residues in the CDR3. Trimming shortened V by 5 bases and J by 6 bases, and 15 bases separated the two germline ends. CDR1 is SGHTA and CDR2 is FQGNSA in the germline V gene. DNA for the CDR3: TGTGCCAGCAGCCTCGGACACGCGGGGGATACGCAGTATTTT. It codes for CASSLGHAGDTQYF. The full variable domain, in which reference TRBV7-2 and TRBJ2-3 provide the parts outside the CDR3, is GAGVSQSPSNKVTEKGKDVELRCDPISGHTALYWYRQSLGQGLEFLIYFQGNSAPDKSGLPSDRFSAERTGGSVSTLTIQRTQQEDSAVYLCASSLGHAGDTQYFGPGTRLTVL.

DNA of the CDR3: TGCGCCAGCAGCCCGGGAGGGCAGCTCACAGATACGCAGTATTTT. Protein: CASSPGGQLTDTQYF. The V and J genes are TRBV4-3 and TRBJ2-3, with 8 positions matching TRBD2. Germline assignment: CDR1 LGHNA and CDR2 YSLEER. The V segment lost 4 bases and the J segment 2 bases; nucleotides outside the gene matches: 5. CDR3 length equals 15 residues.

This clone showed up just a few times. The chain uses TRBV4-2 and TRBJ2-7; D is uncertain. This CDR3 contains 13 residues. Germline values: CDR1 LGHNA, CDR2 YNFKEQ. The V end was cut by 2 bases, the J end by 3 bases, with 8 bases between. As DNA, the CDR3 is TGTGCCAGCAGCCAATACGAGAGCTACGAGCAGTACTTC. It codes for CASSQYESYEQYF.

This clone appeared a few times. This chain joins TRBV12-5 and TRBJ2-1, with a tentative D call TRBD2 (5 bases). The V gene lost 3 bases and the J gene lost 8 bases, with 8 bases spanning the gap. CDR3 length: 12 residues. The germline CDR1 and CDR2 sequences are LGHNT and FRNRAP. CDR3 in amino acids: CASGLAGDEQFF. CDR3 nucleotide sequence: TGTGCTAGTGGTTTAGCCGGGGATGAGCAGTTCTTC.

The chain joins TRBV5-1 to TRBJ2-5; 8 nucleotides line up with TRBD2. Trimming at V came to 0 bases and at J to 0 bases, leaving 7 bases not matched to a gene. This CDR3 region has 17 residues. Germline V gene lookup returns CDR1 SGHRS and CDR2 YFSETQ. The CDR3 DNA follows: TGCGCCAGCAGCTTGGCCGCCGGGGGGGCCGACCAAGAGACCCAGTACTTC. Its translation: CASSLAAGGADQETQYF. The full variable domain, completed using reference TRBV5-1 and TRBJ2-5, is KAGVTQTPRYLIKTRGQQVTLSCSPISGHRSVSWYQQTPGQGLQFLFEYFSETQRNKGNFPGRFSGRQFSNSRSEMNVSTLELGDSALYLCASSLAAGGADQETQYFGPGTRLLVL.

The chain is built from TRBV7-3 and TRBJ2-3; D unclear. This CDR3 region has 12 residues. The germline V and J ends were trimmed by 5 bases and 5 bases, with 8 bases remaining between them. CDR1 is SGHTA and CDR2 is FQGTGA in the germline V gene. In nucleotides, the CDR3 is TGTGCCAGCAGCCCCAACGTAGATACGCAGTATTTT. Translated, it gives CASSPNVDTQYF.

The rearrangement joins TRBV19 to TRBJ1-1; no firm D call. V was cut by 4 bases and J by 7 bases, with 16 bases left in between. The CDR3 consists of 14 residues. In germline, CDR1 is LNHDA, CDR2 SQIVND (reference sequence). CDR3: CASSTSSGRNEAFF. The CDR3 nucleotides are TGTGCCAGTAGTACCTCTTCTGGACGGAATGAAGCTTTCTTT.

The chain uses TRBV10-3 and TRBJ2-3; D is unclear. Germline CDR1 and CDR2: ENHRY and SYGVKD. V was trimmed by 7 bases and J by 0 bases, leaving 8 bases between them. The CDR3 is 13 amino acids. Here the CDR3 reads CAIKIASTDTQYF. The CDR3 DNA sequence: TGTGCCATCAAGATTGCTAGCACAGATACGCAGTATTTT.